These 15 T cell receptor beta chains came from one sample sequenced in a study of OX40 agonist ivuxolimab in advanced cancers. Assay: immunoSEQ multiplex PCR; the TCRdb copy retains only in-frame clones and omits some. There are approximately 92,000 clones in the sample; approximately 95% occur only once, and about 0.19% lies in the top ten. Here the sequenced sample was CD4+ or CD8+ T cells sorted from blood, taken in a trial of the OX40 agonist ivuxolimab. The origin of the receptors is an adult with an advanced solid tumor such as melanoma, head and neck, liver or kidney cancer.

CDR3 sequence: CASSPGGLAAAYEQYF. DNA for the CDR3: TGTGCCAGCAGCCCCGGGGGGCTAGCGGCCGCCTACGAGCAGTACTTC. The V call is TRBV5-4, the J call TRBJ2-7, with D possibly matching TRBD2 (7 bases). CDR3 length: 16 amino acids. Germline values: CDR1 SGHNT, CDR2 YYREEE (reference sequence). V shed 4 bases and J shed 2 bases, with 19 bases lying between them.

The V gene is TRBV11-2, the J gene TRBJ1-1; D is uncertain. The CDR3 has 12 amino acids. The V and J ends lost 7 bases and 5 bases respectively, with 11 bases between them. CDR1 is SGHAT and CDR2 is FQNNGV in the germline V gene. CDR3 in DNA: TGTGCCAGCAAGAGGATGGGGACTGAAGCTTTCTTT. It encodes CASKRMGTEAFF.

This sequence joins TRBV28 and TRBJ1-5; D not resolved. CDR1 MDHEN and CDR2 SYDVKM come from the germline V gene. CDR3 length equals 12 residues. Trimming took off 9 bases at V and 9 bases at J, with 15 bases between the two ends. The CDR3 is CASYPTGRPQHF. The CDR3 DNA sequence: TGTGCCAGTTACCCCACCGGTCGGCCCCAGCATTTT. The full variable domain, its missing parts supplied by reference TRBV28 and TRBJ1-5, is DVKVTQSSRYLVKRTGEKVFLECVQDMDHENMFWYRQDPGLGLRLIYFSYDVKMKEKGDIPEGYSVSREKKERFSLILESASTNQTSMYLCASYPTGRPQHFGDGTRLSIL.

The CDR3 loop is CASSEVLRPVWQPQHF. DNA of the CDR3: TGTGCCAGCAGTGAAGTCCTCAGGCCTGTTTGGCAGCCCCAGCATTTT. The chain joins TRBV6-1 to TRBJ1-5, with D unclear. This CDR3 has 16 amino acids. CDR1 is MNHNS, CDR2 SASEGT, per germline. Deletions cut 1 base from V and 7 bases from J, with 17 bases between.

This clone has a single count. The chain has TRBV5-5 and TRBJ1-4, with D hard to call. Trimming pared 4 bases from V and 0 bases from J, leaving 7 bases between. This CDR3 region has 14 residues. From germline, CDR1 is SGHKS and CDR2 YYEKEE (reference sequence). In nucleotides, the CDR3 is TGTGCCAGCAGCCGACAAGCAACTAATGAAAAACTGTTTTTT. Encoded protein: CASSRQATNEKLFF.

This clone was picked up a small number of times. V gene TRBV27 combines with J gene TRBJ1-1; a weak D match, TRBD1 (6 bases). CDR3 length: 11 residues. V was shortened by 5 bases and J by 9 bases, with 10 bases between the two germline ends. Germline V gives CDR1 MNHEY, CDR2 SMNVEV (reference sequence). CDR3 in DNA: TGTGCCAGCAGTGGACAGTCGAAAGCTTTCTTT. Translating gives CASSGQSKAFF.

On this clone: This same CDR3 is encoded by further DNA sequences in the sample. CDR3 in amino acids: CASSIGTAYEQYF. CDR3 nucleotide sequence: TGTGCCAGTAGTATCGGGACAGCCTACGAGCAGTACTTC. This chain uses TRBV19 with TRBJ2-7; 7 nucleotides agree with TRBD1. CDR3 size: 13 residues. Looked up from germline, CDR1 is LNHDA and CDR2 is SQIVND (reference sequence). Germline trimming cut 3 bases from V and 2 bases from J; bases unmatched to any gene: 1.

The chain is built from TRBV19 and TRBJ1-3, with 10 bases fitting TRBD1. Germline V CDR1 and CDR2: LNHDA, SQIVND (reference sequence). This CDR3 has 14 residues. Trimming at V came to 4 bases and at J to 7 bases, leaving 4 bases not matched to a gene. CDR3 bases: TGTGCCAGTAGTAGTAGACAGGGGGCGAACACCATATATTTT. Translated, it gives CASSSRQGANTIYF.

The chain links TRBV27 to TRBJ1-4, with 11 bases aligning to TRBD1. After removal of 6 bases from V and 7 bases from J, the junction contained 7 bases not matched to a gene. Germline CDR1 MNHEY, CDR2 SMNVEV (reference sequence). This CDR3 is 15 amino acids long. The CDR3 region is CASRDLGTGGEKLFF. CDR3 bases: TGTGCCAGCAGGGACTTAGGGACAGGGGGTGAAAAACTGTTTTTT. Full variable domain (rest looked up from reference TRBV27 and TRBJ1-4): EAQVTQNPRYLITVTGKKLTVTCSQNMNHEYMSWYRQDPGLGLRQIYYSMNVEVTDKGDVPEGYKVSRKEKRNFPLILESPSPNQTSLYFCASRDLGTGGEKLFFGSGTQLSVL.

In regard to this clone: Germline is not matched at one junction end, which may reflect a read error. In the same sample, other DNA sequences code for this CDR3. CDR3 loop: CATRQGTNYGYTF. The CDR3 DNA follows: TGTGCCACCCGACAGGGGACTAACTACGGCTACACCTTC. The V and J genes are TRBV19 and TRBJ1-2; 8 nucleotides align to TRBD1. From germline, CDR1 is LNHDA and CDR2 SQIVND (reference sequence). The CDR3 covers 13 residues.

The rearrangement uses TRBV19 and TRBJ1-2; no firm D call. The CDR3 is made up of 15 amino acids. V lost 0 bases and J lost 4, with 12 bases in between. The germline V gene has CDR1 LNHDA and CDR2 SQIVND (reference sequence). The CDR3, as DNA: TGTGCCAGTAGTATAGATCCTCACGGCCTCTATGGCTACACCTTC. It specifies CASSIDPHGLYGYTF.

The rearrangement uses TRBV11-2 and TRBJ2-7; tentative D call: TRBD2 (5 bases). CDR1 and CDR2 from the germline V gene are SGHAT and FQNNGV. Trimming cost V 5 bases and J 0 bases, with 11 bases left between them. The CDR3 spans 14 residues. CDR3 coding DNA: TGTGCCAGCAGCCGCAGAGGGAGCTCCTACGAGCAGTACTTC. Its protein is CASSRRGSSYEQYF. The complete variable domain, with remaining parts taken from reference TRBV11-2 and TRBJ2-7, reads EAGVAQSPRYKIIEKRQSVAFWCNPISGHATLYWYQQILGQGPKLLIQFQNNGVVDDSQLPKDRFSAERLKGVDSTLKIQPAKLEDSAVYLCASSRRGSSYEQYFGPGTRLTVT.

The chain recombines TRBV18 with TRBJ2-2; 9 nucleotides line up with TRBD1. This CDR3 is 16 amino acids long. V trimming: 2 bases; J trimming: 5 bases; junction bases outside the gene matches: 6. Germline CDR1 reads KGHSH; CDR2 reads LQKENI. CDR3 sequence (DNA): TGTGCCAGCTCACCATCGGACAGGGGAGGAACCGGGGAGCTGTTTTTT. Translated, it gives CASSPSDRGGTGELFF.

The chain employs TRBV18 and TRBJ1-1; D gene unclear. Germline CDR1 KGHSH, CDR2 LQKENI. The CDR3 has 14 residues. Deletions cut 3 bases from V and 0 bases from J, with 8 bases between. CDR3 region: CASSPLIVNTEAFF. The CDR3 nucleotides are TGTGCCAGCTCACCCCTCATAGTGAACACTGAAGCTTTCTTT.

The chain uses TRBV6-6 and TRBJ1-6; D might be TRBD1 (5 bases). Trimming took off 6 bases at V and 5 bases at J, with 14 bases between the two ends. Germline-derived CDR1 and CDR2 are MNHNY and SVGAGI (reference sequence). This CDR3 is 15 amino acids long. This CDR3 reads CASSPRTNNNSPLHF. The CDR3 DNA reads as TGTGCCAGCAGCCCGAGGACAAACAATAATTCACCCCTCCACTTT.